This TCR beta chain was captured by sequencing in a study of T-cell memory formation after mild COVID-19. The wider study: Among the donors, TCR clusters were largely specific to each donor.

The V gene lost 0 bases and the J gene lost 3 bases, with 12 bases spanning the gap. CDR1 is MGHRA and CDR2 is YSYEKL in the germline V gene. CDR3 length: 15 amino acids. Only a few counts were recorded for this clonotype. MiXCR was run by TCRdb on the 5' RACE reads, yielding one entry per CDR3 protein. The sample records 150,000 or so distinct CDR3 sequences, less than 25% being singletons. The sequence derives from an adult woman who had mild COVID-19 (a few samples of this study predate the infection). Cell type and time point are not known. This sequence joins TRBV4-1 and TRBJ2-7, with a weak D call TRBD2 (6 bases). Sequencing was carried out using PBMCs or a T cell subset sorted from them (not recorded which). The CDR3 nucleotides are TGCGCCAGCAGCCAAGAGGCCGGGGACTTCTACGAGCAGTACTTC. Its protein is CASSQEAGDFYEQYF.